This T cell receptor beta chain was sequenced for a study of cytomegalovirus exposure and HLA in healthy donors. Findings of the study overall: High sensitivity and specificity were reportedly achieved when the classifier diagnosed cytomegalovirus status. Most of the TCR beta V segments (in an earlier analysis) were productive either about 87% or about 30% of the time. Sequencing artifact likely explains a cluster of highly shared sequence variants.

This CDR3 region has 15 residues. V shed 1 base and J shed 1 base, with 8 bases lying between them. Germline values: CDR1 LNHDA, CDR2 SQIVND (reference sequence). Turning to this clone: Antigen: not known.

The study ran its PCR with 60 Vbeta and 13 Jbeta primers. Clones were read by immunoSEQ multiplex PCR, and TCRdb kept only the in-frame ones, dropping some. The table shows around 150,000 clones, with roughly 70% occurring only once. Sequenced material: PBMCs. V and J are TRBV19 and TRBJ1-5; TRBD1 might be the D (5 bases). The receptor was isolated from a woman between 40 and 55 years old in good health and CMV-seronegative. CDR3 residues: CASSIAGLSNQPQHF. The CDR3 DNA sequence: TGTGCCAGTAGTATAGCAGGGTTAAGCAATCAGCCCCAGCATTTT.